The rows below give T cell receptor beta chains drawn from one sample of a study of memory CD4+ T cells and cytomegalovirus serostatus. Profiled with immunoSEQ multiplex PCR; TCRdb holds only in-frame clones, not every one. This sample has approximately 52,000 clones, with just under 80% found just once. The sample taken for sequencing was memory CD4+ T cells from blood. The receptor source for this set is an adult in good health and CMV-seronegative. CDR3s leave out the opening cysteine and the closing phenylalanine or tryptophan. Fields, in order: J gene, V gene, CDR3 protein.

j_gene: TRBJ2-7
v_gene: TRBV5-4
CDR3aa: ASSPLHTSSYEQY

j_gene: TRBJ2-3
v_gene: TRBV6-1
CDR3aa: ATSDQLAGGPY

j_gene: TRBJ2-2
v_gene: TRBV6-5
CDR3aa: ASSYWISTGELF

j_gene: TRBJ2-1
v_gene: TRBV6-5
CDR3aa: ASSWRGSYNEQF

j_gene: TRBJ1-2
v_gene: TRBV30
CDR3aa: AWSGRLADRGYT

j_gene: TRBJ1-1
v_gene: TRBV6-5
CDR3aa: ASSFQATTEAF

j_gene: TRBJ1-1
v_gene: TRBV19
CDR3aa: ASSIGPMTNTEAF

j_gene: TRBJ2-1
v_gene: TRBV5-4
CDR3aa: ASSPRTSTSMVNEQF

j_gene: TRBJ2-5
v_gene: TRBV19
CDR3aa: ASNLAGAPEETQY

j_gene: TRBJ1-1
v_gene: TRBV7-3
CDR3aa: ASSLQGVGEAF

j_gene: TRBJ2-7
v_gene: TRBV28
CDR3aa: ASRPQGAFFYEQY

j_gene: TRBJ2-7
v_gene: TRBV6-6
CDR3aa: ASTIDRTYEQY

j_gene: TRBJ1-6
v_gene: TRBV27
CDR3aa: ASSLSSITLNSPLH

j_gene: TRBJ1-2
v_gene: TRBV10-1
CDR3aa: ASPCGGTSNYGYT

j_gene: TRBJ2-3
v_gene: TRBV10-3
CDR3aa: AMSGQGSDTQY

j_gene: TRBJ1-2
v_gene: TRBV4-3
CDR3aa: ASSQDGGQRRSYGYT

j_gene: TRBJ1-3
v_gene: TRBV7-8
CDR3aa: ASSLGRGSGNTIY

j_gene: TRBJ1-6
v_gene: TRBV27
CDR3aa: ASSRGGAFRASPLH

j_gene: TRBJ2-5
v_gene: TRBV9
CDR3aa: ASSVEAGGNRETQY

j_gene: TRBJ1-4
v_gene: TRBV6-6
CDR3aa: ASSPDLNEKLF

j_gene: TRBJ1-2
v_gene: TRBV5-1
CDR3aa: ASSLAWGGTNGYT

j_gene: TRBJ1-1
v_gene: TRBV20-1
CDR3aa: SAQRNTEAF

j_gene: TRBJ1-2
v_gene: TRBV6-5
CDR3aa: ASREQGSYGYT

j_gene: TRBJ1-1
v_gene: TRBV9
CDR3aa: ASKGQGATEAF

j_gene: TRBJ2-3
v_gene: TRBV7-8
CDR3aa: ASSLGESGTDTQY

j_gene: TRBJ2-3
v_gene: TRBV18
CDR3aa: ASSPTWRHTDTQY

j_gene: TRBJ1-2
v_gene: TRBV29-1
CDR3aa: SVAPPGPNYGYT

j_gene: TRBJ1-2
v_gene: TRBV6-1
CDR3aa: ARGDPPYGYT

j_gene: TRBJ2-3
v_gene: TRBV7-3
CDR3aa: ASSTSRTDTQY

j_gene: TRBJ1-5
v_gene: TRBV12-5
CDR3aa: ASGLGTNQPQH

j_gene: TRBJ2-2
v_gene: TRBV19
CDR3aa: ASTPTGGTGELF

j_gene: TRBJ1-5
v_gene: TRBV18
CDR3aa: ASSQALNQPQH

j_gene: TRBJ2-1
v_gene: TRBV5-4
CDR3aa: ASSYRDGYNEQF

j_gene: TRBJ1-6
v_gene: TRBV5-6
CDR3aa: ASSHPRQGGSPLH

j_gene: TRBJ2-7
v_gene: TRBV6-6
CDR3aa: ASGGSPYEQY

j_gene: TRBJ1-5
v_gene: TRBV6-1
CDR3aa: ASHMNRFQPQH

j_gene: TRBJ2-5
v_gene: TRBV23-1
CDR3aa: ASSHFNSWETQY

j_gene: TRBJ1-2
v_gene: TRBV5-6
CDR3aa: ASSSWADGNYGYT

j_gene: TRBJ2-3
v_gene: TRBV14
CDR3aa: ASSPGWRATDTQY

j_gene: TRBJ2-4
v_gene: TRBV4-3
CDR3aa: ASSQDLSTGGNIQY

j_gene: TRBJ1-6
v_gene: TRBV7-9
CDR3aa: ASSLVLYEQENSPLH

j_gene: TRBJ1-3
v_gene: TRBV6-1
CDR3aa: ASSVANTIY

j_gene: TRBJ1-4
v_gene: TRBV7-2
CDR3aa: ASSLWGAGLF

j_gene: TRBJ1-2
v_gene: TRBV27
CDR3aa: ASSLGTGFSYGYT

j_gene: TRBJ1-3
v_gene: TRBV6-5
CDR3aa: ASSYAGGSGNTIY